These 19 T cell receptor beta chains were all obtained from the same sample, sequenced in a study of spatial heterogeneity in lung cancer. TCRdb reanalysed the 5' RACE reads using MiXCR and keeps one entry per CDR3 protein. Here the sample spans some 1,700 distinct CDR3 sequences, approximately 19% being singletons. Stated time point: blood at routine non-recurrence follow-up after resection. Sequenced material: PBMCs, taken at follow-up. All receptors derive from a male donor with early-stage non-small cell lung cancer.

This clonotype was found once. Given a much more abundant clone one base away, this may be a read error. The CDR3 region is CANSLEFNTEAFF. Here the CDR3 DNA reads TGTGCCAACAGCTTAGAGTTCAACACTGAAGCTTTCTTT. The chain links TRBV7-2 to TRBJ1-1, with D uncertain. CDR3 size: 13 residues. CDR1 is SGHTA, CDR2 FQGNSA, per germline. The variable domain in full, completed from reference TRBV7-2 and TRBJ1-1, reads GAGVSQSPSNKVTEKGKDVELRCDPISGHTALYWYRQSLGQGLEFLIYFQGNSAPDKSGLPSDRFSAERTGGSVSTLTIQRTQQEDSAVYLCANSLEFNTEAFFGQGTRLTVV.

This clonotype is medium-sized within its sample. This rearrangement joins TRBV5-5 to TRBJ2-2; no clear D. The CDR3 is made up of 12 amino acids. The V and J ends lost 0 bases and 8 bases respectively, with 5 bases between them. Per the germline V gene, CDR1 is SGHKS and CDR2 is YYEKEE (reference sequence). Written as DNA, the CDR3 is TGTGCCAGCAGCTTGGGTATGGGGGAGCTGTTTTTT. Protein sequence: CASSLGMGELFF.

In this sample, this clonotype turned up a few times. This chain uses TRBV6-1 with TRBJ1-2; no definite D call. The V end was cut by 2 bases, the J end by 2 bases, with 6 bases between. Per germline, CDR1 MNHNS and CDR2 SASEGT. This CDR3 is 13 amino acids long. In DNA, the CDR3 is TGTGCCAGCAGTGAACGGCGGAACTATGGCTACACCTTC. It specifies CASSERRNYGYTF.

This clonotype was picked up many times. The chain uses TRBV25-1 and TRBJ2-7; no clear D. The CDR3 totals 11 residues. Germline V CDR1 and CDR2: MGHDK, SYGVNS. The V end was cut by 1 base, the J end by 8 bases, with 6 bases between. This chain's CDR3 is CASSESLKQYF. The CDR3 nucleotides read TGTGCCAGCAGTGAATCCCTTAAGCAGTACTTC.

The chain links TRBV6-2 or TRBV6-3 to TRBJ2-7; no clear D gene. The length of the CDR3 is 14 residues. The V gene lost 6 bases and the J gene lost 3 bases, with 15 bases spanning the gap. Germline V gives CDR1 MNHEY, CDR2 SVGEGT. The CDR3 loop is CASRNRAVLYEQYF. CDR3 DNA sequence: TGTGCCAGCAGGAACCGGGCCGTCCTCTACGAGCAGTACTTC.

This clonotype was counted ten times or more. As DNA, the CDR3 is TGTGCCAGCAGTTTAGGGGGTTCGACCCTCCACTTT. Translated, it gives CASSLGGSTLHF. This rearrangement joins TRBV28 to TRBJ1-6, with D possibly being TRBD1 (5 bases). Trimming cost V 2 bases and J 14 bases, with 10 bases left between them. This CDR3 spans 12 amino acids. Germline V gene data show CDR1 as MDHEN and CDR2 as SYDVKM.

Judged by abundance, this clonotype is medium-sized. V and J are TRBV20-1 and TRBJ2-7; no reliable D call. This CDR3 is built from 12 residues. Trimming removed 3 bases at V and 1 base at J, with 7 bases between. Germline V gives CDR1 DFQATT, CDR2 SNEGSKA (reference sequence). As DNA, the CDR3 is TGCAGTGCTAGCGGGTCTTCCTACGAGCAGTACTTC. Protein product: CSASGSSYEQYF.

The sample holds many counts of this clonotype. The CDR3 DNA is TGTGCCAGCAGCCAGGGGAACGAGCAGTACTTC. Translation gives CASSQGNEQYF. This chain connects TRBV5-5 to TRBJ2-7, with a tentative D call TRBD1 (6 bases). Per germline, CDR1 SGHKS and CDR2 YYEKEE (reference sequence). The CDR3 spans 11 residues. V lost 4 bases and J lost 5, with 7 bases in between.

At least ten counts were recorded for this clonotype. The chain links TRBV4-3 to TRBJ2-5; D remains unclear. Germline V gives CDR1 LGHNA, CDR2 YSLEER. V lost 4 bases, J lost 5 bases, and 20 bases lay in between. The CDR3 extends over 16 amino acids. CDR3 protein: CASSRTALQPAETQYF. The CDR3, as DNA: TGCGCCAGCAGCCGCACAGCCCTTCAGCCGGCGGAGACCCAGTACTTC.

This clonotype is labeled as medium-sized. This chain uses TRBV6-5 with TRBJ2-2; D tentatively reads TRBD1 or TRBD2 (5 bases each). There are 15 residues in the CDR3. CDR1 and CDR2 from the germline V gene are MNHEY and SVGAGI. V was clipped by 4 bases and J by 3 bases, with 12 bases between them. This CDR3 is CASSSLTGHTGELFF. CDR3 DNA sequence: TGTGCCAGCAGTTCCCTCACGGGGCACACCGGGGAGCTGTTTTTT.

Many counts were recorded for this clonotype. The V and J genes are TRBV5-1 and TRBJ2-3; D call uncertain. Germline assignment: CDR1 SGHRS and CDR2 YFSETQ. The V and J ends lost 6 bases and 0 bases respectively, with 14 bases between them. CDR3 size: 15 residues. DNA of the CDR3: TGCGCCAGCACCAGCCGAGCCTCTAGCACAGATACGCAGTATTTT. It specifies CASTSRASSTDTQYF. Full variable domain (rest looked up from reference TRBV5-1 and TRBJ2-3): KAGVTQTPRYLIKTRGQQVTLSCSPISGHRSVSWYQQTPGQGLQFLFEYFSETQRNKGNFPGRFSGRQFSNSRSEMNVSTLELGDSALYLCASTSRASSTDTQYFGPGTRLTVL.

This clonotype was seen repeatedly, ten times or more. The chain couples TRBV6-2 or TRBV6-3 to TRBJ1-1; D is uncertain. There are 14 residues in the CDR3. V was shortened by 4 bases and J by 4 bases, with 13 bases between the two germline ends. Germline assignment: CDR1 MNHEY and CDR2 SVGEGT. The CDR3 bases are TGTGCCAGCAGTTGGACCGTACGGGCCACTGAAGCTTTCTTT. This translates into CASSWTVRATEAFF.

At least ten counts were recorded for this clonotype. The chain uses TRBV20-1 and TRBJ1-1; no clear D gene. Trimming shortened V by 0 bases and J by 1 base, and 12 bases separated the two germline ends. Germline lookup yields CDR1 DFQATT and CDR2 SNEGSKA (reference sequence). The CDR3 contains 15 residues. The CDR3 sequence is CSARDIGQSNTEAFF. The CDR3 bases are TGCAGTGCTAGAGATATCGGTCAGTCGAACACTGAAGCTTTCTTT.

The chain carries TRBV5-1 and TRBJ2-1; D is unclear. Per germline, CDR1 SGHRS and CDR2 YFSETQ. The CDR3 loop spans 15 amino acids. V gave up 2 bases and J gave up 8 bases, with 17 bases separating them. The CDR3 bases are TGCGCCAGCAGCTTCCCGGTGGCAGGTGGCGATGAGCAGTTCTTC. It codes for CASSFPVAGGDEQFF.

This clonotype is medium-sized by share. The CDR3 nucleotides read TGTGCCAGCAGCTTGGCTAAAGGGGGGGGGATGGAGCAGTTCTTC. This gives the protein CASSLAKGGGMEQFF. The chain is built from TRBV5-4 and TRBJ2-1, with a tentative D call TRBD2 (7 bases). Germline-derived CDR1 and CDR2 are SGHNT and YYREEE (reference sequence). V was pared by 0 bases and J by 10 bases, with 17 bases between. The CDR3 is 15 residues long. Together with reference TRBV5-4 and TRBJ2-1, the CDR3 gives the full variable domain: ETGVTQSPTHLIKTRGQQVTLRCSSQSGHNTVSWYQQALGQGPQFIFQYYREEENGRGNFPPRFSGLQFPNYSSELNVNALELDDSALYLCASSLAKGGGMEQFFGPGTRLTVL.

The chain carries TRBV7-2 and TRBJ1-1; 8 positions agree with TRBD1. The germline V gene has CDR1 SGHTA and CDR2 FQGNSA. This CDR3 is built from 14 residues. V gave up 9 bases and J gave up 1 base; unmatched junction bases: 7. CDR3 region: CASRRTGTNTEAFF. DNA for the CDR3: TGTGCCAGTAGAAGGACAGGGACGAACACTGAAGCTTTCTTT.

This clonotype is labeled large. The chain couples TRBV9 to TRBJ1-2; 9 bases match TRBD1. Per germline, CDR1 SGDLS and CDR2 YYNGEE. With V trimmed by 3 bases and J by 5 bases, 5 bases remained unmatched. This CDR3 is built from 14 residues. CDR3 nucleotides: TGTGCCAGCAGCGCCGAGGGACAGGGTTATGGCTACACCTTC. This gives the protein CASSAEGQGYGYTF.

This clonotype was seen ten or more times. V and J are TRBV23-1 and TRBJ2-6; no clear D gene. TRBV23-1 carries the ORF label, with uncertain function. This CDR3 has 17 residues. The V and J ends lost 5 bases and 0 bases respectively, with 14 bases between them. The CDR3 loop is CASSYRLTPSGANVLTF. In nucleotides, the CDR3 is TGCGCCAGCAGTTACAGACTGACTCCCTCTGGGGCCAACGTCCTGACTTTC.

The table lists this clonotype with many counts. The chain has TRBV7-2 and TRBJ1-1; D is unresolved. This CDR3 is built from 13 residues. CDR1 is SGHTA, CDR2 FQGNSA, per germline. Trimming took 1 base from V and 2 from J, leaving 5 bases between them. The CDR3 DNA follows: TGTGCCAGCAGCTTAGAGTTCAACACTGAAGCTTTCTTT. This translates into CASSLEFNTEAFF.